This is a list of T cell receptor beta chains from one sample in a study of blood T cell repertoires in COVID-19. Profiled with immunoSEQ multiplex PCR; TCRdb holds only in-frame clones, not every one. The data show approximately 220,000 clones, roughly four fifths seen once. The source material was peripheral blood. The receptors derive from a woman in her 70s with acute or convalescent COVID-19. The CDR3 runs from the conserved cysteine through the conserved F or W. Size tells how often a clone was seen (once, few, many) or the class of an expanded clone, and some rows leave it out.

TRBJ1-4 | NA | TRBV3-1/TRBV3-2 | 16 | CASSRQGIGTNEKLFF
TRBJ1-1 | NA | TRBV27 | 16 | CASTPLSGGQGTEAFF
TRBJ2-7 | NA | TRBV5-1 | 13 | CASSFDRAAEQYF
TRBJ1-1 | NA | TRBV27 | 16 | CASSLLQGLGNTEAFF
TRBJ1-1 | NA | TRBV19 | 13 | CASSIRGRTEAFF
TRBJ2-7 | NA | TRBV5-6 | 11 | CASSNNFEQYF
TRBJ2-1 | NA | TRBV5-1 | 15 | CASSSLNTRDNEQFF
TRBJ2-2 | once | TRBV9 | 15 | CASSVVAGVTGELFF
TRBJ1-1 | NA | TRBV5-1 | 13 | CASSLAGYTEAFF
TRBJ1-1 | NA | TRBV7-2 | 14 | CASSLGQGLTEAFF
TRBJ1-2 | NA | TRBV2 | 14 | CASTLQGTNYGYTF
TRBJ1-6 | once | TRBV10-3 | 15 | CAISESPGENSPLHF
TRBJ1-6 | NA | TRBV30 | 14 | CAWSGGVRNSPLHF
TRBJ1-2 | few | TRBV3-1/TRBV3-2 | 15 | CASSQTQGEDYGYTF
TRBJ1-6 | NA | TRBV29-1 | 13 | CSVGTGPNSPLHF